These 20 T cell receptor beta chains were sequenced from one sample in a study of T cells in Graves' hyperthyroidism and ophthalmopathy. It was RNA transcripts that yielded the amplified TCR beta CDR3 regions. The TCR CDR3 first-round RT-PCR relied on the HTBI primer set. TCRdb reanalysed the multiplex PCR reads using MiXCR and keeps one entry per CDR3 protein. The table lists hundreds of thousands of distinct CDR3 sequences, 14% of them singletons. The sequencing sample was made of blood. These TCRs come from a woman younger than 45 with Graves' hyperthyroidism that later progressed to Graves' ophthalmopathy.

Points on this clonotype: In this CDR3 the conserved last residue, phenylalanine or tryptophan, is missing, so a read error is likely. The CDR3 DNA reads TGTGCCAAGCGGACTAGCGGGGGTGACACAGATACGCAGTATCTT. It translates to CAKRTSGGDTDTQYL. The chain links TRBV10-3 to TRBJ2-3, with 13 bases identical to TRBD2. The CDR3 is made up of 15 amino acids. Germline CDR1 and CDR2: ENHRY and SYGVKD. V lost 10 bases and J lost 2; bases outside the gene matches: 6.

In its sample, this clonotype was seen a few times. This chain uses TRBV20-1 with TRBJ2-6; D may match TRBD1 or TRBD2 (5 bases each). V was clipped by 5 bases and J by 0 bases, with 8 bases between them. CDR3 length: 14 residues. Germline V gene sequence: CDR1 DFQATT, CDR2 SNEGSKA (reference sequence). The CDR3 DNA reads TGCAGTGCTGGGGGTGACTCTGGGGCCAACGTCCTGACTTTC. It is translated as CSAGGDSGANVLTF.

This clonotype was seen many times. The rearrangement uses TRBV7-3 and TRBJ1-1; 7 bases are shared with TRBD1. The germline gives CDR1 SGHTA, CDR2 FQGTGA. With V trimmed by 4 bases and J by 12 bases, 11 bases remained unmatched. The CDR3 has 13 residues. The DNA of the CDR3 is TGTGCCAGCAGCTCCACCACAGGGGCTAGGTCTTTCTTT. It specifies CASSSTTGARSFF.

In this sample, this clonotype turned up a few times. The rearrangement links TRBV20-1 to TRBJ2-5; D gene ambiguous. Trimming removed 0 bases from V and 4 bases from J, with 6 bases in between. The germline CDR1 and CDR2 sequences are DFQATT and SNEGSKA (reference sequence). The CDR3 covers 12 residues. The CDR3 DNA follows: TGCAGTGCTAGAGACCCCACAGAGACCCAGTACTTC. It translates to CSARDPTETQYF.

This clonotype appeared a few times. Just one base apart from a much larger clone, this may be a read error. This chain uses TRBV6-1 with TRBJ1-5; D may be TRBD1 (6 bases). Trimming removed 7 bases from V and 3 bases from J, with 10 bases in between. This CDR3 spans 13 amino acids. Germline loops: CDR1 MNHNS, CDR2 SASEGT. The CDR3 region is CASTGQNNQPQHF. The CDR3 DNA reads TGTGCCAGCACCGGACAGAACAATCAGCCCCAGCATTTT.

The chain employs TRBV7-2 and TRBJ2-3; the match to TRBD2 covers 8 bases. From germline, CDR1 is SGHTA and CDR2 FQGNSA. The V gene end was trimmed by 5 bases and the J gene end by 3 bases; junction bases not matched to a gene: 7. There are 15 residues in the CDR3. In nucleotides, the CDR3 is TGTGCCAGCAGCCGTAGCGGGACGACGACAGATACGCAGTATTTT. As protein: CASSRSGTTTDTQYF. The full variable domain, rest sourced from reference TRBV7-2 and TRBJ2-3, is GAGVSQSPSNKVTEKGKDVELRCDPISGHTALYWYRQSLGQGLEFLIYFQGNSAPDKSGLPSDRFSAERTGGSVSTLTIQRTQQEDSAVYLCASSRSGTTTDTQYFGPGTRLTVL.

The chain carries TRBV5-4 and TRBJ2-5; 8 bases are a match to TRBD1. Germline values: CDR1 SGHNT, CDR2 YYREEE (reference sequence). The CDR3 spans 16 residues. Trimming removed 4 bases from V and 4 bases from J; junction bases left unmatched: 12. CDR3: CASSPKGNTGGETQYF. The CDR3 region has the DNA TGTGCCAGCAGCCCGAAGGGGAACACAGGGGGAGAGACCCAGTACTTC.

This clonotype was seen a handful of times. The rearrangement links TRBV11-1 to TRBJ2-7; 7 nucleotides align to TRBD2. Germline V CDR1 and CDR2: SGHAT, FQDESV (reference sequence). V lost 7 bases to trimming and J lost 7 bases; unmatched junction nucleotides: 10. CDR3 length: 13 amino acids. CDR3 amino acids: CASNRGGPGEQYF. Here the CDR3 DNA reads TGTGCCAGCAATCGGGGAGGGCCGGGAGAGCAGTACTTC.

The chain couples TRBV12-5 to TRBJ2-1; 8 bases fit TRBD2. Germline V gives CDR1 LGHNT, CDR2 FRNRAP. Trimming cost V 0 bases and J 0 bases; bases outside gene matches: 7. This CDR3 has 18 residues. CDR3 DNA sequence: TGTGCTAGTGGTTTGGTACTTGGCGGGAGGACCTCCTACAATGAGCAGTTCTTC. Its translation is CASGLVLGGRTSYNEQFF.

Of note for this clonotype: A much larger clonotype is one base distant, so this may be a read error. V usage is TRBV9 and J usage is TRBJ1-1; D is uncertain. The CDR3 runs 13 residues. The germline V gene encodes CDR1 SGDLS and CDR2 YYNGEE. V lost 4 bases and J 8 bases, leaving 15 bases between the germline ends. CDR3 in DNA: TGTGCCAGCAGCCGCGGAGTGGAGGGAGAAGCTTTCTTT. Amino acids: CASSRGVEGEAFF.

This clonotype was observed many times. The chain is built from TRBV28 and TRBJ1-1; D call uncertain. The CDR3 length is 16 residues. CDR1 is MDHEN, CDR2 SYDVKM, per germline. V was trimmed by 3 bases and J by 1 base, leaving 15 bases between them. CDR3 amino acids: CASSFKLRRQNTEAFF. In DNA form, the CDR3 reads TGTGCCAGCAGTTTTAAATTGCGCAGGCAGAACACTGAAGCTTTCTTT.

This clonotype was counted at least ten times. The gene calls are TRBV12-3 or TRBV12-4 and TRBJ2-1; TRBD2 is a possible D gene (6 bases). The CDR3 is made up of 14 amino acids. Trimming stripped 6 bases from V and 8 bases from J, with 17 bases between. Here the CDR3 DNA reads TGTGCCAGCAGGCGGCTGGGAGGAATGGATGAGCAGTTCTTC. As protein: CASRRLGGMDEQFF.

The rearrangement joins TRBV19 to TRBJ2-7, with 9 bases that match TRBD1. With V trimmed by 5 bases and J by 2 bases, 10 bases remained unmatched. From germline, CDR1 is LNHDA and CDR2 SQIVND (reference sequence). This CDR3 spans 16 amino acids. CDR3 loop: CASSPRQGVKAYEQYF. For the CDR3, the DNA is TGTGCCAGTAGTCCGAGACAGGGGGTGAAGGCCTACGAGCAGTACTTC.

Ten or more counts support this clonotype. This chain joins TRBV9 and TRBJ1-3; no reliable D call. V was cut by 3 bases and J by 1 base, with 5 bases left in between. The germline V gene has CDR1 SGDLS and CDR2 YYNGEE. The CDR3 is 13 amino acids. The CDR3, as DNA: TGTGCCAGCAGCGGCTGGTCTGGAAACACCATATATTTT. Its translation: CASSGWSGNTIYF. The full variable domain, in which reference TRBV9 and TRBJ1-3 provide the parts outside the CDR3, is DSGVTQTPKHLITATGQRVTLRCSPRSGDLSVYWYQQSLDQGLQFLIQYYNGEERAKGNILERFSAQQFPDLHSELNLSSLELGDSALYFCASSGWSGNTIYFGEGSWLTVV.

This clonotype appeared many times. The chain couples TRBV11-3 to TRBJ2-1; D ambiguous. The V and J ends lost 1 base and 4 bases respectively, with 5 bases between them. The CDR3 has 13 residues. The germline gives CDR1 SGHNT, CDR2 YENEEA. The CDR3 is CASSLGQYNEQFF. The CDR3, as DNA: TGTGCCAGCAGCTTAGGTCAGTACAATGAGCAGTTCTTC.

CDR3 nucleotide sequence: TGTGCCAGCAGCCCCACGGGACTAGCGGGACCCGCCTACGAGCAGTACTTC. This sequence encodes CASSPTGLAGPAYEQYF. The genes are TRBV7-9 and TRBJ2-7; 13 bases map to TRBD2. Trimming removed 5 bases from V and 2 bases from J; junction bases left unmatched: 9. Germline V gives CDR1 SEHNR, CDR2 FQNEAQ (reference sequence). This CDR3 has 17 amino acids.

J is TRBJ1-1 and V is TRBV7-8; TRBD1 is a possible D gene (5 bases). This CDR3 region has 14 residues. Germline V CDR1 and CDR2: SGHVS, FQNEAQ. V was shortened by 4 bases and J by 3 bases, with 12 bases between the two germline ends. In nucleotides, the CDR3 is TGTGCCAGCAGCTCTACAGCAGGGTACACTGAAGCTTTCTTT. Residues: CASSSTAGYTEAFF.

Ten or more counts support this clonotype. The chain recombines TRBV27 with TRBJ2-2; possibly TRBD2 for D (7 bases). Germline V gene data show CDR1 as MNHEY and CDR2 as SMNVEV (reference sequence). V gave up 5 bases and J gave up 4 bases, with 20 bases separating them. There are 17 residues in the CDR3. The CDR3 nucleotides are TGTGCCAGCAGTCCCCTTCGGGGGGCCTCGAGCACCGGGGAGCTGTTTTTT. Translated, it gives CASSPLRGASSTGELFF.

In this sample, this clonotype turned up many times. The chain is built from TRBV15 and TRBJ2-7; D remains unclear. This CDR3 contains 13 residues. Trimming shortened V by 8 bases and J by 1 base, and 12 bases separated the two germline ends. The germline gives CDR1 LNHNV, CDR2 YYDKDF (reference sequence). The CDR3, as DNA: TGTGCCACCGGAACTGCGAGATCCTACGAGCAGTACTTC. Protein: CATGTARSYEQYF.

At least ten counts were recorded for this clonotype. For the CDR3, the DNA is TGTGCCAGCAGTTCTTCCCTAGCGGGGCTAAGCACAGATACGCAGTATTTT. Its translation: CASSSSLAGLSTDTQYF. The V and J genes are TRBV12-3 or TRBV12-4 and TRBJ2-3; 9 nucleotides agree with TRBD2. CDR3 length: 17 amino acids. Losses at the gene ends were 4 bases for V and 0 bases for J; bases not matched to a gene: 8.